This T cell receptor (beta chain) was sequenced in a study of Ad26.COV2.S vaccination and SARS-CoV-2 variants. Treatment: around 19 received Ad26.COV2.S at low or high dose, single or two shots; about 5 received placebo; per-sample allocation not given. Each sample was drawn 63 days after the first injection (of vaccine or placebo). On this clone: This CDR3 is also generated by other DNA sequences in the sample.

The protocol was immunoSEQ multiplex PCR, while the TCRdb copy is restricted to in-frame clones and leaves out a portion. The data contain 440,000 or so clones, about 88% of them singletons. V lost 0 bases, J lost 4 bases, and 9 bases lay in between. CDR3 length equals 14 residues. Germline V gene lookup returns CDR1 SGHRS and CDR2 YFSETQ. The chain couples TRBV5-1 to TRBJ2-3; either TRBD1 or TRBD2 may fit D (5 bases each). The source was peripheral blood, collected in a trial of Ad26.COV2.S vaccine versus placebo. The sequence was collected from a person between 18 and 60 years old who received the Ad26.COV2.S COVID-19 vaccine or a placebo. In DNA form, the CDR3 reads TGCGCCAGCAGCTTGGGGCAGGGACCAGATACGCAGTATTTT. Translating gives CASSLGQGPDTQYF.